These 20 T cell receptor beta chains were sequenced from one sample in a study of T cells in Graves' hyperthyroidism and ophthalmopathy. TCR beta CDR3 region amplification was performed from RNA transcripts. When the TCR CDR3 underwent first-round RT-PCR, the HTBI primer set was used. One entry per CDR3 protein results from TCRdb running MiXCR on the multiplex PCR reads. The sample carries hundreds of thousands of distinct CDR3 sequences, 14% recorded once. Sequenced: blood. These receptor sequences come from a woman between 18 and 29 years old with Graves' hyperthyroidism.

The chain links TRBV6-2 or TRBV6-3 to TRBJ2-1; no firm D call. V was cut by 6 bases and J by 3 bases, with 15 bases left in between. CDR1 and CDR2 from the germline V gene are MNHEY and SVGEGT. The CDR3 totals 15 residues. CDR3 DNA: TGTGCCAGCAGCTCGCAGCGAAAGAACTACAATGAGCAGTTCTTC. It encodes CASSSQRKNYNEQFF.

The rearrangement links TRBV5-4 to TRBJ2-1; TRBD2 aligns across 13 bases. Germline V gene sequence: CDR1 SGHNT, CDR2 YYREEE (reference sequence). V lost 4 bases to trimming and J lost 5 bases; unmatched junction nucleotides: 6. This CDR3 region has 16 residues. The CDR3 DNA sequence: TGTGCCAGCAGCACTGGACTAGCGGGAGCTGACAATGAGCAGTTCTTC. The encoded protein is CASSTGLAGADNEQFF.

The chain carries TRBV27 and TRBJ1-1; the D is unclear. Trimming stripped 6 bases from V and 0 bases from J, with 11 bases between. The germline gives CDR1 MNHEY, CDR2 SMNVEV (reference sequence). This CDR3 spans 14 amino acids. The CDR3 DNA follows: TGTGCCAGCAGGGCTCTTCCCATGAACACTGAAGCTTTCTTT. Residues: CASRALPMNTEAFF.

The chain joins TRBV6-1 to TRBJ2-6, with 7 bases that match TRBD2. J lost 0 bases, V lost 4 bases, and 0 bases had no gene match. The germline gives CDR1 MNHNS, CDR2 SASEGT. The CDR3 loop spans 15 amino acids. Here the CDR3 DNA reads TGTGCCAGCAGTGGGGGGGGCTCTGGGGCCAACGTCCTGACTTTC. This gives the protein CASSGGGSGANVLTF.

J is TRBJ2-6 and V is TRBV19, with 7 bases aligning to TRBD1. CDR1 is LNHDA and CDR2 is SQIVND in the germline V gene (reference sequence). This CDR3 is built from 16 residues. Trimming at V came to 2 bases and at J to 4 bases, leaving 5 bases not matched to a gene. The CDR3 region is CASSIPGQVGANVLTF. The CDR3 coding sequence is TGTGCCAGTAGTATACCCGGACAGGTCGGGGCCAACGTCCTGACTTTC.

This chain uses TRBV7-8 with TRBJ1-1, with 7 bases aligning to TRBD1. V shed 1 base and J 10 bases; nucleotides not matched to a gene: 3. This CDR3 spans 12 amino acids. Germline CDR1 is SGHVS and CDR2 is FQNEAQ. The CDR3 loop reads CASSLDSGGAFF. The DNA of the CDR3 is TGTGCCAGCAGCTTAGATTCAGGGGGAGCTTTCTTT.

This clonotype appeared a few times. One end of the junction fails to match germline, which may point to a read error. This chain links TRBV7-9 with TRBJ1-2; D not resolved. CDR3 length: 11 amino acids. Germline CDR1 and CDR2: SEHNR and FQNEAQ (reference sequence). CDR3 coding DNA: TGTACCAGCAGCTTAGTCAGTGGCTACACCTTC. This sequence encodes CTSSLVSGYTF.

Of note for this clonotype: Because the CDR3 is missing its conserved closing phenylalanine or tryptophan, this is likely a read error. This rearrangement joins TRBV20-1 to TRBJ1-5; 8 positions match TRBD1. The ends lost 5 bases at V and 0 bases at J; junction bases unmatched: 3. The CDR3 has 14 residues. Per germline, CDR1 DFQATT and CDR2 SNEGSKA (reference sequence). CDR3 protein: CSALGQDSNQPQHL. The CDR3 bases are TGCAGTGCTCTGGGACAGGATAGCAATCAGCCCCAGCATCTT.

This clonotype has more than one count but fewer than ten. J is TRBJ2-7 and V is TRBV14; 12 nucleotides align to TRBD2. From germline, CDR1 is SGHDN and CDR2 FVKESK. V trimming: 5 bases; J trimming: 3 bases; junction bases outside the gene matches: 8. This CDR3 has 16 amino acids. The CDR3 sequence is CASSFRLAGVNYEQYF. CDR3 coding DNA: TGTGCCAGCAGCTTCAGACTAGCGGGAGTGAACTACGAGCAGTACTTC.

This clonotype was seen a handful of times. The CDR3 spells CASRHRDRDPHGTDTQYF. In DNA form, the CDR3 reads TGTGCCAGCAGACACCGGGACAGGGACCCACATGGCACAGATACGCAGTATTTT. The chain carries TRBV28 and TRBJ2-3; 9 bases line up with TRBD1. J gave up 1 base and V 6 bases, and 14 bases lay outside the gene matches. Germline CDR1 MDHEN, CDR2 SYDVKM. The CDR3 contains 18 residues.

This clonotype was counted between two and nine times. CDR3 DNA: TGCAGTGTACTGGATCCGCGGGGCAATCAGCCCCAGCATTTT. This translates into CSVLDPRGNQPQHF. The rearrangement uses TRBV20-1 and TRBJ1-5; D gene unclear. CDR3 size: 14 residues. V lost 7 bases and J 2 bases, leaving 15 bases between the germline ends. Germline V gives CDR1 DFQATT, CDR2 SNEGSKA (reference sequence).

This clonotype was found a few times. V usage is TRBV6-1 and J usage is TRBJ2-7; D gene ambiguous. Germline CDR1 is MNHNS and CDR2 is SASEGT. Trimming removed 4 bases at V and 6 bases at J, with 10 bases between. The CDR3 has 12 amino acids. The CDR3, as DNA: TGTGCCAGCAGTGTCCGGCTTTCCGAGCAGTACTTC. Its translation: CASSVRLSEQYF.

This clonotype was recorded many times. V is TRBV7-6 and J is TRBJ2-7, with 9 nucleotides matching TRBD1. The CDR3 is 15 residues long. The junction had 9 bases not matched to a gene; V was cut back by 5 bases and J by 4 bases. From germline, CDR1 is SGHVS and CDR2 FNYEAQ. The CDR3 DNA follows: TGTGCCAGCAGCGCAGGGACAGGGACTCTTTACGAGCAGTACTTC. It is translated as CASSAGTGTLYEQYF.

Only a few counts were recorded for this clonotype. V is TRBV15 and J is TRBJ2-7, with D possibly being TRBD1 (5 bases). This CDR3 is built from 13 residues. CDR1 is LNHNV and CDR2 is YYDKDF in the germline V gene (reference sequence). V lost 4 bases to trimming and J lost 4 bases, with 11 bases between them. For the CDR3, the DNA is TGTGCCACCAGCACAATCAGGGAATACGAGCAGTACTTC. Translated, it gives CATSTIREYEQYF.

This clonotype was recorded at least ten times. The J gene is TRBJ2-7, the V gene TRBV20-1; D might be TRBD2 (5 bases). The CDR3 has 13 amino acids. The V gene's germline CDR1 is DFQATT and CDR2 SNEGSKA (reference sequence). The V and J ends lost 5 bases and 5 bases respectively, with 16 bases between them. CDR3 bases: TGCAGTGCTCATCGGACTGACATCAACGAGCAGTACTTC. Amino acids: CSAHRTDINEQYF.

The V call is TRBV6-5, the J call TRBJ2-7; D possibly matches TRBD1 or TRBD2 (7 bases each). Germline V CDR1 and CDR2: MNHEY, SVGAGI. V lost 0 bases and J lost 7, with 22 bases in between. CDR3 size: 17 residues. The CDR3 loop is CASSYSRGGASFGEQYF. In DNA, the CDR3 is TGTGCCAGCAGTTACTCCAGGGGGGGCGCCTCGTTCGGGGAGCAGTACTTC.

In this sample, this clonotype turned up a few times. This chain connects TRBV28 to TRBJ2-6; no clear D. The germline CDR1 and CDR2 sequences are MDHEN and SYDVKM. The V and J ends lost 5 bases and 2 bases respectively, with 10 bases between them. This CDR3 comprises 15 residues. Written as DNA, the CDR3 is TGTGCCAGCAGTGCAAGATCGGCTGGGGCCAACGTCCTGACTTTC. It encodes CASSARSAGANVLTF.

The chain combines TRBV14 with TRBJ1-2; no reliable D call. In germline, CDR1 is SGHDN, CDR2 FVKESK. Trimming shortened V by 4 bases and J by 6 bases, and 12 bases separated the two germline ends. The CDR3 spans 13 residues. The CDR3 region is CASSREAIHGYTF. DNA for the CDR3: TGTGCCAGCAGCCGGGAAGCAATCCATGGCTACACCTTC.

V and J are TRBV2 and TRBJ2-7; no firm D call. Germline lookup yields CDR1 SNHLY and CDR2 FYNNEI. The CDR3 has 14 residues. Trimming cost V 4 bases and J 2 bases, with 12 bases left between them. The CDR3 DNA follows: TGTGCCAGCAGTGGGACGGAGAGCACCTACGAGCAGTACTTC. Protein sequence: CASSGTESTYEQYF.

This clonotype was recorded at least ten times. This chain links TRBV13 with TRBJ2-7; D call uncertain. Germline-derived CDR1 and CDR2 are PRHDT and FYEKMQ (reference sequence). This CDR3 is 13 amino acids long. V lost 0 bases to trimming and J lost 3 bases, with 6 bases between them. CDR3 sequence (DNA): TGTGCCAGCAGCTTAGGGGAACACTACGAGCAGTACTTC. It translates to CASSLGEHYEQYF.